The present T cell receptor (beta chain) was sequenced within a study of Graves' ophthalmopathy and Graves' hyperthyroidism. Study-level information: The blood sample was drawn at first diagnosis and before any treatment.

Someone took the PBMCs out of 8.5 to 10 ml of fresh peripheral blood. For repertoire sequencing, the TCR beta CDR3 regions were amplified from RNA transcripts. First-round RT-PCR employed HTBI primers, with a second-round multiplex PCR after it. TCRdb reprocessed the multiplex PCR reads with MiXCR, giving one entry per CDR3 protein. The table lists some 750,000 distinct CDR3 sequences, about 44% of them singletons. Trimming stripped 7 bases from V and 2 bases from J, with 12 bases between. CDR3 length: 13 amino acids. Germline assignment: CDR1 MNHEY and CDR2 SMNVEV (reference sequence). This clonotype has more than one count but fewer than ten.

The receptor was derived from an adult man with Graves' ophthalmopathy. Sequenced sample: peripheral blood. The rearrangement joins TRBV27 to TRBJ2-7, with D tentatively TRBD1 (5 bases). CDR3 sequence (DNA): TGTGCCAGCATAAGGTCAGGGACCTACGAGCAGTACTTC. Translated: CASIRSGTYEQYF.